These 25 T cell receptor beta chains share one sample of origin, sequenced in a study of radiotherapy plus CTLA-4 blockade in lung cancer. Profiling relied on immunoSEQ multiplex PCR, and the TCRdb table lists in-frame clones only, not all of them. The profile shows some 70,000 clones, 79% of them singletons. The sequencing used peripheral blood, collected from a patient treated with radiotherapy plus ipilimumab. The receptor source for this set is a human donor with non-small cell lung cancer who had a complete response to radiotherapy plus ipilimumab.

This clone showed up just once. This sequence joins TRBV30 and TRBJ1-5; D not resolved. Per germline, CDR1 GTSNPN and CDR2 SVGIG (reference sequence). CDR3 length: 13 residues. V shed 2 bases and J shed 1 base, with 6 bases lying between them. CDR3 sequence reads: CAWSIESNQPQHF. CDR3 bases: TGTGCCTGGAGTATTGAAAGCAATCAGCCCCAGCATTTT.

Concerning this clone: An end of the junction does not agree with germline; a read error may underlie this. Different DNA sequences within this sample yield the same CDR3. This chain connects TRBV6-5 to TRBJ1-6; D not resolved. CDR3 length: 15 residues. CDR1 and CDR2 from the germline V gene are MNHEY and SVGAGI. CDR3 coding DNA: TGTGCCAGCAGCTACTCTGGGGTTGTTAATTCACCCCTCCACTTT. Translating gives CASSYSGVVNSPLHF.

This clone was recorded once. J is TRBJ2-5 and V is TRBV7-9; D may correspond to TRBD1 or TRBD2 (5 bases each). The ends were cut back, 5 bases at V and 5 bases at J, with 12 bases in the middle. Germline CDR1 and CDR2: SEHNR and FQNEAQ (reference sequence). This CDR3 is built from 13 residues. DNA for the CDR3: TGTGCCAGCAGCGGGGGTATGAGGGAGACCCAGTACTTC. Protein sequence: CASSGGMRETQYF.

The J gene is TRBJ1-2, the V gene TRBV11-2; the D is unclear. Trimming left V 6 bases short and J 8 bases short, with 13 bases between. From germline, CDR1 is SGHAT and CDR2 FQNNGV. This CDR3 is built from 12 residues. The CDR3 loop is CASSPDVGGYTF. The CDR3, as DNA: TGTGCCAGCAGTCCCGACGTGGGGGGCTACACCTTC.

The chain has TRBV7-2 and TRBJ1-3; no clear D. CDR1 is SGHTA, CDR2 FQGNSA, per germline. V lost 1 base, J lost 0 bases, and 7 bases lay in between. The CDR3 is 15 amino acids. CDR3 sequence: CASSLGGYSGNTIYF. The CDR3 DNA reads as TGTGCCAGCAGCTTAGGAGGGTACTCTGGAAACACCATATATTTT.

The chain joins TRBV7-2 to TRBJ1-5; D uncertain. V lost 1 base to trimming and J lost 11 bases, with 9 bases between them. The CDR3 length is 12 residues. CDR1 is SGHTA, CDR2 FQGNSA, per germline. Here the CDR3 reads CASSLGTGAQHF. CDR3 nucleotides: TGTGCCAGCAGCTTAGGAACCGGGGCCCAGCATTTT.

The gene calls are TRBV7-2 and TRBJ2-5; possible D gene TRBD1, 5 bases. The V gene's germline CDR1 is SGHTA and CDR2 FQGNSA. This CDR3 is built from 13 residues. V was shortened by 4 bases and J by 5 bases, with 11 bases between the two germline ends. Here the CDR3 DNA reads TGTGCCAGCAGCTCCCGGACACGGGAGACCCAGTACTTC. Residues: CASSSRTRETQYF. The full variable domain, rest sourced from reference TRBV7-2 and TRBJ2-5, is GAGVSQSPSNKVTEKGKDVELRCDPISGHTALYWYRQSLGQGLEFLIYFQGNSAPDKSGLPSDRFSAERTGGSVSTLTIQRTQQEDSAVYLCASSSRTRETQYFGPGTRLLVL.

This clone appeared a few times. The gene calls are TRBV20-1 and TRBJ1-2; D remains unclear. With 3 bases removed from V and 8 bases from J, the gap between germline ends came to 10 bases. This CDR3 is 11 amino acids long. Germline values: CDR1 DFQATT, CDR2 SNEGSKA (reference sequence). CDR3: CSARPPRGYTF. CDR3 DNA sequence: TGCAGTGCTAGGCCACCCCGAGGCTACACCTTC.

This rearrangement joins TRBV18 to TRBJ1-5; D ambiguous. CDR1 and CDR2 from the germline V gene are KGHSH and LQKENI. The V end was cut by 3 bases, the J end by 7 bases, with 10 bases between. The CDR3 is 13 amino acids. The CDR3 sequence is CASSPGNRQPQHF. The CDR3 DNA sequence: TGTGCCAGCTCACCCGGTAACCGGCAGCCCCAGCATTTT.

This chain connects TRBV18 to TRBJ1-1; D perhaps matches TRBD1 (6 bases). CDR1 and CDR2 (germline): KGHSH, LQKENI. The CDR3 loop spans 17 amino acids. Trimming took 5 bases from V and 1 from J, leaving 20 bases between them. The CDR3 region is CASSARGSYQGNTEAFF. The CDR3 nucleotides read TGTGCCAGCTCAGCCAGGGGCTCATATCAGGGGAACACTGAAGCTTTCTTT.

The CDR3 spells CASSLGPATSGNTIYF. The CDR3 DNA is TGTGCCAGCAGCTTAGGTCCGGCCACCTCTGGAAACACCATATATTTT. The chain has TRBV7-2 and TRBJ1-3, with D unresolved. Trimming shortened V by 1 base and J by 0 bases, and 10 bases separated the two germline ends. CDR1 is SGHTA and CDR2 is FQGNSA in the germline V gene. The CDR3 is 16 residues long. The full variable domain, rest sourced from reference TRBV7-2 and TRBJ1-3, is GAGVSQSPSNKVTEKGKDVELRCDPISGHTALYWYRQSLGQGLEFLIYFQGNSAPDKSGLPSDRFSAERTGGSVSTLTIQRTQQEDSAVYLCASSLGPATSGNTIYFGEGSWLTVV.

V usage is TRBV7-8 and J usage is TRBJ1-2, with 11 bases fitting TRBD1. The CDR3 runs to 15 residues. V was clipped by 7 bases and J by 4 bases; unmatched bases: 8. Germline V gene lookup returns CDR1 SGHVS and CDR2 FQNEAQ. The CDR3 protein is CASTQGGTGGYGYTF. CDR3 nucleotides: TGTGCCAGCACCCAAGGGGGGACAGGGGGCTATGGCTACACCTTC.

The chain recombines TRBV5-6 with TRBJ2-5; either TRBD1 or TRBD2 may supply D (5 bases each). Between the trimmed V and J ends, which lost 4 bases and 1 base, there was a span of 23 bases. Germline CDR1 is SGHDT and CDR2 is YYEEEE. This CDR3 has 18 residues. CDR3 amino acids: CASSHYRDPDGVQETQYF. In nucleotides, the CDR3 is TGTGCCAGCAGCCACTACCGGGACCCCGACGGGGTCCAAGAGACCCAGTACTTC.

The V gene is TRBV6-1, the J gene TRBJ1-5, with a possible D match to TRBD1 (5 bases). CDR3 length equals 13 residues. Germline CDR1 MNHNS, CDR2 SASEGT. V lost 1 base and J lost 7, with 8 bases in between. CDR3 amino acids: CASSEEGRQPQHF. CDR3 bases: TGTGCCAGCAGTGAAGAGGGGCGGCAGCCCCAGCATTTT.

The chain joins TRBV5-1 to TRBJ1-5; D unresolved. Germline-derived CDR1 and CDR2 are SGHRS and YFSETQ. The CDR3 is made up of 14 amino acids. The germline V and J ends were trimmed by 0 bases and 1 base, with 5 bases remaining between them. CDR3 amino acids: CASSLGSSNQPQHF. Here the CDR3 DNA reads TGCGCCAGCAGCTTGGGATCCAGCAATCAGCCCCAGCATTTT. Looking up the rest from reference TRBV5-1 and TRBJ1-5 gives the full variable domain: KAGVTQTPRYLIKTRGQQVTLSCSPISGHRSVSWYQQTPGQGLQFLFEYFSETQRNKGNFPGRFSGRQFSNSRSEMNVSTLELGDSALYLCASSLGSSNQPQHFGDGTRLSIL.

The chain carries TRBV29-1 and TRBJ2-3; D uncertain. The CDR3 contains 13 residues. The germline V gene encodes CDR1 SQVTM and CDR2 ANQGSEA. V was pared by 2 bases and J by 0 bases, with 6 bases between. The CDR3 protein is CSVEYSSTDTQYF. As DNA, the CDR3 is TGCAGCGTTGAATACAGTAGCACAGATACGCAGTATTTT.

The J gene is TRBJ2-1, the V gene TRBV7-2; no definite D call. Trimming left V 3 bases short and J 12 bases short, with 9 bases between. The length of the CDR3 is 11 residues. Germline CDR1 and CDR2: SGHTA and FQGNSA. The CDR3 DNA reads as TGTGCCAGCAGCTTTGGAATATGGCAGTTCTTC. The encoded protein is CASSFGIWQFF.

This clone showed up just once. The chain combines TRBV10-1 with TRBJ1-3; the D is unclear. Germline-derived CDR1 and CDR2 are WNHNN and SYGVQD (reference sequence). Trimming removed 7 bases at V and 0 bases at J, with 13 bases between. The CDR3 totals 15 residues. The CDR3 region has the DNA TGCGCCAGCAATCTAAACAGAGACTCTGGAAACACCATATATTTT. Protein product: CASNLNRDSGNTIYF.

This chain joins TRBV14 and TRBJ2-5; D gene uncertain. Trimming pared 0 bases from V and 7 bases from J, leaving 9 bases between. Germline values: CDR1 SGHDN, CDR2 FVKESK. The CDR3 length is 13 residues. The CDR3 DNA is TGTGCCAGCAGCCAAGAGGCTACTCTGACCCAGTACTTC. Residues: CASSQEATLTQYF. Together with reference TRBV14 and TRBJ2-5, the CDR3 gives the full variable domain: EAGVTQFPSHSVIEKGQTVTLRCDPISGHDNLYWYRRVMGKEIKFLLHFVKESKQDESGMPNNRFLAERTGGTYSTLKVQPAELEDSGVYFCASSQEATLTQYFGPGTRLLVL.

This clone was detected a few times. The rearrangement links TRBV11-2 to TRBJ1-1; possible D gene TRBD1, 6 bases. V was trimmed by 5 bases and J by 1 base, leaving 11 bases between them. CDR1 and CDR2 from the germline V gene are SGHAT and FQNNGV. This CDR3 is 14 amino acids long. The CDR3 coding sequence is TGTGCCAGCAGCGCACAGGGAGGGAACACTGAAGCTTTCTTT. Translated, it gives CASSAQGGNTEAFF.

J is TRBJ1-4 and V is TRBV2; no clear D gene. This CDR3 has 13 residues. The germline CDR1 and CDR2 sequences are SNHLY and FYNNEI. V was pared by 8 bases and J by 8 bases, with 15 bases between. The CDR3 nucleotides are TGTGCCAGCTCCTCCTCGAGGCCCGAAAAACTGTTTTTT. It yields the protein CASSSSRPEKLFF.

The chain carries TRBV25-1 and TRBJ1-2; possible D gene TRBD1, 5 bases. The ends were cut back, 5 bases at V and 1 base at J, with 8 bases in the middle. Germline CDR1 is MGHDK and CDR2 is SYGVNS. CDR3 length: 13 amino acids. The CDR3 region is CASSPRVNYGYTF. In nucleotides, the CDR3 is TGTGCCAGCAGTCCCAGGGTTAACTATGGCTACACCTTC.

V usage is TRBV5-1 and J usage is TRBJ2-5, with D possibly matching TRBD1 (5 bases). This CDR3 comprises 14 residues. V lost 2 bases and J lost 1, with 9 bases in between. Germline-derived CDR1 and CDR2 are SGHRS and YFSETQ. The CDR3 DNA reads TGCGCCAGCAGCTTCGCGGACATCCAAGAGACCCAGTACTTC. Residues: CASSFADIQETQYF.

Details on this clone: A read error may account for a junction end that differs from germline. V usage is TRBV18 and J usage is TRBJ2-2; D could derive from TRBD1 or TRBD2 (5 bases each). Germline CDR1 is KGHSH and CDR2 is LQKENI. The CDR3 has 15 residues. CDR3 loop: CASPPFQGEGGELFF. In DNA form, the CDR3 reads TGTGCCAGCCCACCTTTCCAGGGTGAGGGCGGGGAGCTGTTTTTT.

The J gene is TRBJ1-5, the V gene TRBV9, with D tentatively TRBD1 (6 bases). This CDR3 spans 14 amino acids. In germline, CDR1 is SGDLS, CDR2 YYNGEE. Between the trimmed V and J ends, which lost 3 bases and 2 bases, there was a span of 9 bases. The CDR3 DNA reads TGTGCCAGCAGCGCCTCAGGGGGCAATCAGCCCCAGCATTTT. Its translation: CASSASGGNQPQHF. The variable domain in full, completed from reference TRBV9 and TRBJ1-5, reads DSGVTQTPKHLITATGQRVTLRCSPRSGDLSVYWYQQSLDQGLQFLIQYYNGEERAKGNILERFSAQQFPDLHSELNLSSLELGDSALYFCASSASGGNQPQHFGDGTRLSIL.